A selection of T cell receptor beta chains follows, all from one sample in a study of CD8+CD57+ T cells in acquired aplastic anemia. TCRdb ran MiXCR on the reads and lists one entry per CDR3 protein. This table has about 190,000 distinct CDR3 sequences, around 50% appearing once. Sequencing was performed on sorted CD4+, CD8+, or CD8+CD57+ T cells (not recorded which) from PBMCs. The source is a human donor in good health, serving as a control. CDR3s include the opening cysteine and the closing phenylalanine or tryptophan. Each record gives: V gene, D gene, clone size, J gene, CDR3 protein, CDR3 DNA. The D gene is left open where the match is weak. Clone size is given for some rows only: seen once, a few or many times, or a class if the clone is expanded.

TRBV20-1,TRBD2,-,TRBJ2-3,CSAGTSGDTDTQYF,TGCAGTGCTGGGACTAGCGGGGACACAGATACGCAGTATTTT
TRBV20-1,-,-,TRBJ2-5,CSARDYQETQYF,TGCAGTGCTAGGGACTACCAAGAGACCCAGTACTTC
TRBV18,-,many,TRBJ2-5,CASSPPQGTETQYF,TGTGCCAGCTCACCACCGCAGGGGACGGAGACCCAGTACTTC
TRBV7-8,TRBD1,-,TRBJ2-5,CASGQGARETQYF,TGTGCAAGCGGCCAGGGGGCGCGGGAGACCCAGTACTTC
TRBV5-8,-,many,TRBJ1-4,CASSLQGRNEKLFF,TGTGCCAGCAGCTTACAGGGCCGAAATGAAAAACTGTTTTTT
TRBV19,-,few,TRBJ1-6,CASSIVWAGESPLHF,TGTGCCAGTAGTATAGTTTGGGCAGGGGAGTCACCCCTCCACTTT
TRBV10-1,-,-,TRBJ2-7,CASRAILQGRGRVNEQYF,TGCGCCAGCAGAGCCATACTCCAGGGGAGGGGGCGAGTAAACGAGCAGTACTTC
TRBV7-2,-,-,TRBJ1-4,CASSLVSGAEKLFF,TGTGCCAGCAGCTTAGTATCAGGGGCAGAAAAACTGTTTTTT
TRBV2,TRBD1,-,TRBJ1-2,CASSEGTGGNYGYTF,TGTGCCAGCAGTGAAGGGACAGGGGGTAACTATGGCTACACCTTC
TRBV3-1,-,many,TRBJ2-7,CASSHATVTYEQYF,TGTGCCAGCAGCCATGCGACAGTTACCTACGAGCAGTACTTC
TRBV7-2,TRBD1,-,TRBJ2-7,CAGSPNAGQVHYEQYF,TGTGCCGGCAGCCCCAACGCGGGACAGGTCCATTACGAGCAGTACTTC
TRBV7-9,-,-,TRBJ1-3,CASSLSRAF,TGTGCCAGCAGCTTGTCCAGGGCTTTT
TRBV5-4,-,few,TRBJ1-2,CASSFGGAGTYGYTF,TGTGCCAGCAGCTTTGGGGGCGCGGGGACCTATGGCTACACCTTC
TRBV20-1,TRBD1,many,TRBJ2-7,CSARDLRTGNDEQYF,TGCAGTGCTAGAGATCTCCGGACAGGGAACGACGAGCAGTACTTC
TRBV7-9,TRBD1,once,TRBJ2-5,CASRPGQTNQGTQYF,TGTGCCAGCAGACCGGGACAGACTAACCAAGGGACCCAGTACTTC
TRBV5-4,TRBD1,-,TRBJ2-7,CASSLTFRDREPASYEQYF,TGTGCCAGCAGCTTAACCTTCCGGGACAGGGAGCCGGCATCCTACGAGCAGTACTTC
TRBV7-2,TRBD1,many,TRBJ1-1,CASSPGQANTEAFF,TGTGCCAGCAGCCCAGGACAGGCGAACACTGAAGCTTTCTTT
TRBV2,-,-,TRBJ2-7,CASSFGTPSYEQYF,TGTGCCAGCAGCTTCGGGACACCGAGCTACGAGCAGTACTTC
TRBV5-4,TRBD1,-,TRBJ1-2,CASSWDRAGGYTF,TGTGCCAGCAGCTGGGACAGAGCGGGGGGCTACACCTTC
TRBV28,-,once,TRBJ1-1,CASSFGGTIRIMNTEAFF,TGTGCCAGCAGTTTTGGGGGGACCATTCGAATCATGAACACTGAAGCTTTCTTT
TRBV29-1,-,many,TRBJ1-1,CSVRQTHAEAFF,TGCAGCGTTCGGCAGACCCACGCTGAAGCTTTCTTT
TRBV10-3,-,once,TRBJ2-2,CAISESMGGDTGELFF,TGTGCCATCAGTGAGTCGATGGGAGGTGACACCGGGGAGCTGTTTTTT
TRBV19,TRBD1,-,TRBJ1-6,CASSIFRTGGFSPLHF,TGTGCCAGTAGTATTTTTCGGACAGGGGGCTTTTCACCCCTCCACTTT
TRBV7-2,TRBD1,many,TRBJ2-3,CASSLWTGEDTQYF,TGTGCCAGCAGCTTATGGACAGGGGAGGATACGCAGTATTTT
TRBV29-1,TRBD2,-,TRBJ2-1,CSVSPSGLEREQFF,TGCAGCGTTTCGCCGTCGGGACTAGAGCGTGAGCAGTTCTTC
TRBV25-1,-,-,TRBJ2-7,CASSDPGQAYEQYF,TGTGCCAGCAGTGACCCGGGACAAGCCTACGAGCAGTACTTC
TRBV5-6,-,-,TRBJ1-1,CASSLGDVETFF,TGTGCCAGCAGCTTGGGAGATGTGGAAACTTTCTTT
TRBV12-3/TRBV12-4,-,many,TRBJ1-2,CASSFRRKITFGYTF,TGTGCCAGCAGTTTTCGGAGGAAGATTACCTTTGGCTACACCTTC
TRBV27,-,-,TRBJ1-1,CASSPRIMNTEAFF,TGTGCCAGCAGCCCTCGGATCATGAACACTGAAGCTTTCTTT
TRBV30,-,-,TRBJ2-7,CAWSVQYEQYF,TGTGCCTGGAGTGTACAGTACGAGCAGTACTTC
TRBV5-5,TRBD1,once,TRBJ2-7,CASSSRGNYEQYF,TGCGCCAGCAGCTCCAGGGGGAACTACGAGCAGTACTTC
TRBV5-6,-,many,TRBJ1-3,CASRSTSSGNTIYF,TGTGCCAGCCGCTCGACAAGCTCTGGAAACACCATATATTTT
TRBV20-1,TRBD2,-,TRBJ2-1,CSARMRLAGDYNEQFF,TGCAGTGCTAGAATGCGACTAGCGGGGGACTACAATGAGCAGTTCTTC
TRBV5-1,-,once,TRBJ1-4,CASSLAGQGSNEKLFF,TGCGCCAGCAGCTTGGCCGGCCAGGGATCTAATGAAAAACTGTTTTTT
TRBV9,TRBD2,once,TRBJ2-7,CASSWQGTSGFYEQYF,TGTGCCAGCAGCTGGCAGGGGACTAGCGGATTCTACGAGCAGTACTTC
TRBV3-1,-,-,TRBJ1-2,CASSQDGGGNYGYTF,TGTGCCAGCAGCCAAGATGGGGGGGGAAACTATGGCTACACCTTC
TRBV28,-,many,TRBJ1-2,CASITGATPNYGYTF,TGTGCCAGCATAACAGGCGCTACTCCTAACTATGGCTACACCTTC